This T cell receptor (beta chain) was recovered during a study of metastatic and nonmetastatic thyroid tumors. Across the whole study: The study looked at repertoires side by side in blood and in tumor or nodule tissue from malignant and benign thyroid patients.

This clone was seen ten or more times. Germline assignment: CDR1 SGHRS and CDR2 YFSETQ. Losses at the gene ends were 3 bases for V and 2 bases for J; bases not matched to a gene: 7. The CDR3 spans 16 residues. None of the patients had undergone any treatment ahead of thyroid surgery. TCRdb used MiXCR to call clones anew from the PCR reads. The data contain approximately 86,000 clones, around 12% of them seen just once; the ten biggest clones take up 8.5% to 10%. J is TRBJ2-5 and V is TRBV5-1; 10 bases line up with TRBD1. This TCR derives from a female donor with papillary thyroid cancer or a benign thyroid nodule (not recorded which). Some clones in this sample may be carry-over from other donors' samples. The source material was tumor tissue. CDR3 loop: CASSSPGQGWQETQYF. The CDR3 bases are TGCGCCAGCAGCTCACCGGGACAGGGGTGGCAAGAGACCCAGTACTTC.